The source of this T cell receptor (beta chain) is a study of T cells in pancreatic ductal adenocarcinoma. Points from the study as a whole: Comparisons of tumor and blood clonality may show falsely lower tumor diversity. Blood clonality (around 0.066) did not differ significantly from tumor (about 0.12). Unique clonotypes were roughly 8-fold more numerous in blood than in tumor.

Generated by immunoSEQ multiplex PCR, the TCRdb table keeps only in-frame clones and is missing some. The table has about 29,000 clones, 85% to 95% seen once. J gave up 6 bases and V 3 bases, and 6 bases lay outside the gene matches. This CDR3 has 15 residues. Germline CDR1 and CDR2: SGHRS and YFSETQ. Concerning this clone itself: Its antigen is currently unknown.

Selected pancreatic ductal adenocarcinoma patients had undergone surgery without neoadjuvant therapy. The sample was PBMCs. V and J are TRBV5-1 and TRBJ2-1; TRBD2 aligns across 10 bases. The clonotype originates from a human donor with pancreatic ductal adenocarcinoma. CDR3 bases: TGCGCCAGCAGCTCCAGCGGGAGGGTCGGCAATGAGCAGTTCTTC. Its protein is CASSSSGRVGNEQFF.